This T cell receptor (beta chain) was identified during a study of shared clonotypes between healthy human individuals. Terminally differentiated effector memory CD45RA+ cells were excluded by CCR7 positive selection of CD45RO-negative cells. This clone has a single count. In the study's own analysis: In the immunoSEQ data, sequences were junction-only and lacked quality scores, so filtering differed. Method: immunoSEQ multiplex PCR; TCRdb's copy keeps in-frame clones and lacks some. V, J and clone size are taken as reported in that table, and D and trimming were inferred from the DNA itself. The sample has hundreds of thousands of clones; approximately 96% are singletons. In germline, CDR1 is SNHLY, CDR2 FYNNEI. The CDR3 is made up of 16 amino acids. The ends lost 6 bases at V and 3 bases at J; junction bases unmatched: 10.

Sample: naive CD8+ T cells sorted from blood. The chain employs TRBV2 and TRBJ2-1; 8 bases match TRBD2. The TCR originated in a woman in her twenties or thirties in good health. CDR3 sequence reads: CASSSSGTRDYNEQFF. CDR3 coding DNA: TGTGCCAGCAGCTCTTCCGGGACTAGAGACTACAATGAGCAGTTCTTC.